The next 12 T cell receptor beta chains were all read from a single sample in a study of T cells in Graves' hyperthyroidism and ophthalmopathy. Amplified regions were TCR beta CDR3 sequences from RNA transcripts. First-round RT-PCR with HTBI primers amplified the TCR CDR3 region. One entry per CDR3 protein, called by TCRdb with MiXCR from the multiplex PCR reads. The table has a few hundred thousand distinct CDR3 sequences, around 15% seen once. Material for sequencing was blood. The receptors were sampled from a middle-aged woman with Graves' ophthalmopathy.

This clonotype has just a few counts. The chain carries TRBV19 and TRBJ2-1; tentative D call: TRBD2 (5 bases). From germline, CDR1 is LNHDA and CDR2 SQIVND (reference sequence). This CDR3 contains 15 residues. V lost 1 base, J lost 4 bases, and 11 bases lay in between. In nucleotides, the CDR3 is TGTGCCAGTAGTATAGCGGGGTCTATGTACAATGAGCAGTTCTTC. Its protein is CASSIAGSMYNEQFF.

This clonotype came up many times. The rearrangement links TRBV20-1 to TRBJ1-1; D remains unclear. In germline, CDR1 is DFQATT, CDR2 SNEGSKA (reference sequence). The length of the CDR3 is 12 residues. The CDR3 sequence: CRGKAQETQAFF. Here the CDR3 DNA reads TGCAGAGGTAAAGCCCAAGAAACCCAAGCTTTCTTT.

This clonotype was seen only a few times. This chain uses TRBV2 with TRBJ2-1, with TRBD2 as a possible D gene (6 bases). V dropped 5 bases and J dropped 8 bases, with 22 bases sitting between them. Germline CDR1 reads SNHLY; CDR2 reads FYNNEI. The CDR3 has 16 residues. The CDR3 reads CASSKTSLLSSHEQFF. CDR3 DNA: TGTGCCAGCAGTAAGACTAGTTTACTTTCGTCCCATGAGCAGTTCTTC.

This clonotype came up once. A much bigger clone sits one base away, suggesting this may be a read error. The chain uses TRBV6-4 and TRBJ1-5; 7 bases match TRBD1. Germline CDR1 and CDR2: MRHNA and SNTAGT. This CDR3 region has 13 residues. The V segment lost 8 bases and the J segment 4 bases; nucleotides outside the gene matches: 5. CDR3 amino acids: CASGGQENQPQHF. The CDR3 DNA reads TGTGCCAGCGGCGGACAGGAGAATCAGCCCCAGCATTTT.

This clonotype has a count of ten or more. DNA of the CDR3: TGTGCCAGCTCACCGAGTTACAGGGAATTGGAGACCCAGTACTTC. This translates into CASSPSYRELETQYF. The chain combines TRBV18 with TRBJ2-5, with D possibly TRBD1 on 6 matching bases. The CDR3 extends over 15 amino acids. V lost 3 bases to trimming and J lost 5 bases, with 16 bases between them. Germline-derived CDR1 and CDR2 are KGHSH and LQKENI.

This clonotype has only one observation. V gene TRBV6-5 combines with J gene TRBJ1-3; TRBD1 aligns across 7 bases. The germline V gene has CDR1 MNHEY and CDR2 SVGAGI. Trimming at V came to 1 base and at J to 4 bases, leaving 13 bases not matched to a gene. The CDR3 is 18 residues long. The CDR3 spells CASSYYLNRGEGGNTIYF. The CDR3 coding sequence is TGTGCCAGCAGTTACTACCTGAACAGGGGAGAAGGAGGAAACACCATATATTTT.

This clonotype has ten or more counts. J is TRBJ1-1 and V is TRBV3-1; the D is unclear. V lost 1 base, J lost 5 bases, and 14 bases lay in between. This CDR3 comprises 15 residues. The germline CDR1 and CDR2 sequences are LGHDT and YNNKEL (reference sequence). CDR3 in DNA: TGTGCCAGCAGCCAAGCTAGGATGGCTAAGACTGAAGCTTTCTTT. It codes for CASSQARMAKTEAFF.

The gene calls are TRBV5-1 and TRBJ2-1; the D is unclear. The V end lost 0 bases, the J end lost 7 bases, and 8 bases lay between the germline ends. The CDR3 consists of 13 residues. Germline CDR1 reads SGHRS; CDR2 reads YFSETQ. For the CDR3, the DNA is TGCGCCAGCAGCTTGGAGACGGCTAATGAGCAGTTCTTC. Protein product: CASSLETANEQFF.

This clonotype has at least ten counts. The chain uses TRBV28 and TRBJ2-7, with D uncertain. Germline V gene sequence: CDR1 MDHEN, CDR2 SYDVKM. The CDR3 is 16 amino acids. Trimming shortened V by 6 bases and J by 3 bases, and 21 bases separated the two germline ends. The CDR3 DNA reads TGTGCCAGCAGCTATATGGTGCAGCGTCCCGTCTACGAGCAGTACTTC. It is translated as CASSYMVQRPVYEQYF. The full variable domain, with the rest looked up from reference TRBV28 and TRBJ2-7, is DVKVTQSSRYLVKRTGEKVFLECVQDMDHENMFWYRQDPGLGLRLIYFSYDVKMKEKGDIPEGYSVSREKKERFSLILESASTNQTSMYLCASSYMVQRPVYEQYFGPGTRLTVT.

Regarding this clonotype: Given a much more abundant clone one base away, this may be a read error. V is TRBV27 and J is TRBJ1-1, with a weak D call TRBD1 (5 bases). The CDR3 runs to 13 residues. The germline gives CDR1 MNHEY, CDR2 SMNVEV (reference sequence). The CDR3 DNA reads as TGTGCCGGCAGACCAACAGGGAACACTGAAGCTTTCTTT. It specifies CAGRPTGNTEAFF.

The J gene is TRBJ2-5, the V gene TRBV20-1; 8 positions match TRBD1. Per germline, CDR1 DFQATT and CDR2 SNEGSKA (reference sequence). This CDR3 comprises 15 residues. J gave up 4 bases and V 0 bases, and 7 bases lay outside the gene matches. CDR3 in amino acids: CSARESWTGRETQYF. Written as DNA, the CDR3 is TGCAGTGCTAGAGAGTCCTGGACAGGGCGAGAGACCCAGTACTTC.

Ten or more counts support this clonotype. The chain employs TRBV11-2 and TRBJ2-1; 12 nucleotides match TRBD2. Looked up from germline, CDR1 is SGHAT and CDR2 is FQNNGV. This CDR3 has 18 amino acids. Trimming took 5 bases from V and 5 from J; bases not matched to a gene: 13. The CDR3 DNA reads as TGTGCCAGCAGCCGGACGACTAGCGGGGGACCCGAAAACAATGAGCAGTTCTTC. Translating it yields CASSRTTSGGPENNEQFF. Using reference TRBV11-2 and TRBJ2-1 for the parts outside the CDR3, the full variable domain is EAGVAQSPRYKIIEKRQSVAFWCNPISGHATLYWYQQILGQGPKLLIQFQNNGVVDDSQLPKDRFSAERLKGVDSTLKIQPAKLEDSAVYLCASSRTTSGGPENNEQFFGPGTRLTVL.